This T cell receptor beta chain was documented in a study of blood T cells in healthy people across ages. Combining a sample-barcoded 5' primer with a J-beta primer mix, a second PCR ran for roughly 7 to 12 cycles. TCRdb passed the 5' RACE reads through MiXCR, listing each CDR3 protein once. The table records roughly 1 million distinct CDR3 sequences, around 27% of them present only once. In addition, the sample was reused for a study of T cells of mothers and their children. This second study notes: Mothers gave over 10 million TCR beta CDR3 reads each, and children about 3 million each.

This sequence originates from a girl aged 2-9 years in good health. The specimen was blood.

The CDR3 bases are TGTGCCAGCAGCCTAAGGGAGAGTCCGGAGGATACGCAGTATTTT. Translation gives CASSLRESPEDTQYF. The chain carries TRBV27 and TRBJ2-3; possibly TRBD2 for D (5 bases). The V end lost 6 bases, the J end lost 6 bases, and 19 bases lay between the germline ends. Germline CDR1 reads MNHEY; CDR2 reads SMNVEV (reference sequence). This CDR3 region has 15 residues.